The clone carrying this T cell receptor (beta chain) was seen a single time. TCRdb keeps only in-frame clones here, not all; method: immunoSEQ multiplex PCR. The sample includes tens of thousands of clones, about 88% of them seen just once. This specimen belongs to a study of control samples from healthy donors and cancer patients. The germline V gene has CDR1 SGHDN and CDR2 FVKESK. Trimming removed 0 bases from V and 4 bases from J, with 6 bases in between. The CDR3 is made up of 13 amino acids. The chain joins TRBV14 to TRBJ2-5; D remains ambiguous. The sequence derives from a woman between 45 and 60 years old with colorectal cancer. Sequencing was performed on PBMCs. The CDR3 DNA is TGTGCCAGCAGCCAAGATCTGGGAGAGACCCAGTACTTC. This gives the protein CASSQDLGETQYF.